This TCR beta chain was obtained from a study of technical replicates of blood from a few donors. Profiled with immunoSEQ multiplex PCR; TCRdb holds only in-frame clones, not every one. This sample has tens of thousands of clones, with about nine tenths found just once. The length of the CDR3 is 15 residues. Germline V gene lookup returns CDR1 MGHRA and CDR2 YSYEKL. V was cut by 5 bases and J by 0 bases, with 11 bases left in between. The sample taken for sequencing was T cells isolated from PBMCs. The sequence derives from a human donor in good health. Some clones in this sample may be carry-over from other donors' samples. The V gene is TRBV4-1, the J gene TRBJ1-5; D not certain. This chain's CDR3 is CASSFRHLSNQPQHF. CDR3 nucleotide sequence: TGCGCCAGCAGCTTCCGACACCTTAGCAATCAGCCCCAGCATTTT.